One sample yielded the 2 T cell receptor beta chains listed below, sequenced in a study of T cell responses to AZD1222 COVID-19 vaccine. Data came from immunoSEQ multiplex PCR; TCRdb stores just in-frame clones and leaves some out. The sample has around 140,000 clones, just over 90% seen once; the top ten hold roughly 9%. The input for sequencing was peripheral blood, taken on day 0 of AZD1222 vaccination. These receptor sequences come from an adult in good health.

The V and J genes are TRBV6-2 or TRBV6-3 and TRBJ1-1; 8 nucleotides line up with TRBD1. Trimming took 1 base from V and 7 from J; bases not matched to a gene: 5. The CDR3 is made up of 14 amino acids. Looked up from germline, CDR1 is MNHEY and CDR2 is SVGEGT. CDR3 DNA sequence: TGTGCCAGCAGTTACTGGACAGGGAGGGGTGAAGCTTTCTTT. Amino acid sequence: CASSYWTGRGEAFF.

The chain joins TRBV4-3 to TRBJ2-1, with D perhaps being TRBD1 or TRBD2 (5 bases each). V was clipped by 3 bases and J by 10 bases, with 16 bases between them. CDR1 is LGHNA, CDR2 YSLEER, per germline. The CDR3 is made up of 14 amino acids. CDR3 nucleotides: TGCGCCAGCAGCCAGGGGGAAGGGTTCGGAGAGCAGTTCTTC. It specifies CASSQGEGFGEQFF.